One and the same sample provided the 5 T cell receptor beta chains below, sequenced in a study of blood T cell repertoires in COVID-19. The assay was immunoSEQ multiplex PCR, and TCRdb's table has in-frame clones only and misses some. In the table there are more than 150,000 clones, approximately 80% of which are singletons. The sequencing sample was made of peripheral blood. These TCRs come from a woman aged 80 or over with acute or convalescent COVID-19.

The chain has TRBV10-1 and TRBJ1-4; a weak D match, TRBD1 (6 bases). The V end lost 6 bases, the J end lost 1 base, and 9 bases lay between the germline ends. The CDR3 loop spans 14 amino acids. CDR1 is WNHNN and CDR2 is SYGVQD in the germline V gene (reference sequence). The DNA of the CDR3 is TGCGCCAGCAGCTCGGGACAAACTAATGAAAAACTGTTTTTT. Translating gives CASSSGQTNEKLFF.

The chain recombines TRBV11-2 with TRBJ1-2, with 8 bases lining up with TRBD1. Trimming cost V 1 base and J 8 bases; bases outside gene matches: 9. The germline CDR1 and CDR2 sequences are SGHAT and FQNNGV. This CDR3 is 15 amino acids long. CDR3 amino acids: CASSLVAQGARGYTF. As DNA, the CDR3 is TGTGCCAGCAGCTTAGTTGCCCAGGGGGCGAGAGGCTACACCTTC. Looking up the rest from reference TRBV11-2 and TRBJ1-2 gives the full variable domain: EAGVAQSPRYKIIEKRQSVAFWCNPISGHATLYWYQQILGQGPKLLIQFQNNGVVDDSQLPKDRFSAERLKGVDSTLKIQPAKLEDSAVYLCASSLVAQGARGYTFGSGTRLTVV.

This clone was recorded only once. The rearrangement uses TRBV14 and TRBJ2-7; D remains unclear. The CDR3 has 13 amino acids. Deletions cut 1 base from V and 3 bases from J, with 7 bases between. Germline CDR1 SGHDN, CDR2 FVKESK. Here the CDR3 reads CASSQVRSYEQYF. In DNA form, the CDR3 reads TGTGCCAGCAGCCAAGTACGGAGCTACGAGCAGTACTTC.

This clone was recorded once. The chain carries TRBV25-1 and TRBJ1-1; 7 bases are a match to TRBD1. V trimming: 10 bases; J trimming: 6 bases; junction bases outside the gene matches: 20. CDR1 and CDR2 (germline): MGHDK, SYGVNS. CDR3 length: 16 residues. In DNA form, the CDR3 reads TGTGCCACCATACCCCCGTACGTAGGGGGCTGGTCTGAAGCTTTCTTT. Residues: CATIPPYVGGWSEAFF.

This clone has just one count. The chain carries TRBV7-9 and TRBJ1-5, with D tentatively TRBD1 (6 bases). Germline V gene data show CDR1 as SEHNR and CDR2 as FQNEAQ (reference sequence). This CDR3 has 15 amino acids. Between the trimmed V and J ends, which lost 2 bases and 6 bases, there was a span of 14 bases. CDR3 nucleotides: TGTGCCAGCAGCTTATTCGAGGGGGGGGGTCAGCCCCAGCATTTT. Encoded protein: CASSLFEGGGQPQHF.